This T cell receptor (beta chain) was retrieved from a study of cytomegalovirus exposure and HLA in healthy donors. PCR employed 60 Vbeta and 13 Jbeta primers. Here immunoSEQ multiplex PCR was the method, and the copy in TCRdb shows in-frame clones only, minus some. There are about 120,000 clones in the sample; over 65% occur only once, and approximately 0.9% lies in the top ten. CDR3 length equals 16 residues. Germline CDR1 and CDR2: SGHAT and FQNNGV. V was cut by 5 bases and J by 0 bases, with 16 bases left in between. The source is a woman in her twenties or thirties in good health and CMV-seronegative. The chain joins TRBV11-2 to TRBJ1-2; D not certain. Source material: PBMCs. CDR3 DNA sequence: TGTGCCAGCAGCGCGGCATGGGGAGCAGCTAACTATGGCTACACCTTC. It codes for CASSAAWGAANYGYTF.